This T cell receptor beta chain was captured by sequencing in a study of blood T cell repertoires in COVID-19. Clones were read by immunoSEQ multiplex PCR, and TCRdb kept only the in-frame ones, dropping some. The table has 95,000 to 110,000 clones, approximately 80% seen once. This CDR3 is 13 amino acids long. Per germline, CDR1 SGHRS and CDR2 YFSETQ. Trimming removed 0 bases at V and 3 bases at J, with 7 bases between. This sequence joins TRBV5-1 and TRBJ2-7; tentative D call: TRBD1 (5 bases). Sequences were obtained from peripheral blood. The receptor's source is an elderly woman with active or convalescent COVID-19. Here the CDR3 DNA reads TGCGCCAGCAGCTTGGCAGGGATCTACGAGCAGTACTTC. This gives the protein CASSLAGIYEQYF. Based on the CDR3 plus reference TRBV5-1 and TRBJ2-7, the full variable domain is KAGVTQTPRYLIKTRGQQVTLSCSPISGHRSVSWYQQTPGQGLQFLFEYFSETQRNKGNFPGRFSGRQFSNSRSEMNVSTLELGDSALYLCASSLAGIYEQYFGPGTRLTVT.